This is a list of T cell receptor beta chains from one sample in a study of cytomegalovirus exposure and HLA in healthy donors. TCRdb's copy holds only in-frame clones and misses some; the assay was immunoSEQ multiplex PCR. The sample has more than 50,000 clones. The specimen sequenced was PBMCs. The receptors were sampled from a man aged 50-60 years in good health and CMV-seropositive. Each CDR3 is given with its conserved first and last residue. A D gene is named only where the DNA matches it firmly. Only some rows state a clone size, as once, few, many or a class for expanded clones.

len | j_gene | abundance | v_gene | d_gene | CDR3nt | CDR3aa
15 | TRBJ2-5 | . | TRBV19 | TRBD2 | TGTGCCAGTAGCCCCGGGACTACCAAGAGATTGGGCCAGTACTTC | CASSPGTTKRLGQYF
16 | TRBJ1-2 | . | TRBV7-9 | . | TGTGCCAGCAGCTTAGATTTAAGTGGAGCGGGCTATGGCTACACCTTC | CASSLDLSGAGYGYTF
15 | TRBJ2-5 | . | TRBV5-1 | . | TGCGCCAGCAGCTTTCAACAGGATCCCCAAGAGACCCAGTACTTC | CASSFQQDPQETQYF
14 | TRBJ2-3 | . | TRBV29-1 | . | TGCAGCGTTGAAGCCGCGTACCGTACAGATACGCAGTATTTT | CSVEAAYRTDTQYF
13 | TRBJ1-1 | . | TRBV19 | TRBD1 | TGTGCCACCTCGCTACAGGGGGAAACTGAAGCTTTCTTT | CATSLQGETEAFF
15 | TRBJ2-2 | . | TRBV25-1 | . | TGTGCCAGCAGTGAATCCGGTGCAACCACCGGGGAGCTGTTTTTT | CASSESGATTGELFF
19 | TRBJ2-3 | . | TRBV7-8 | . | TGTGCCAGCAGCCTCACGCTCCGTAGGACTACGGGGAGCACAGATACGCAGTATTTT | CASSLTLRRTTGSTDTQYF
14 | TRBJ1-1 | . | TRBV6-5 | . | TGTGCCAGCAGTTACCGGACTATGAACACTGAAGCTTTCTTT | CASSYRTMNTEAFF
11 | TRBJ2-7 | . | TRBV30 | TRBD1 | TGTGCCGGACTACAGGGGGGTTTGCAGTACTTC | CAGLQGGLQYF
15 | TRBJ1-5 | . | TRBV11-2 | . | TGTGCCAGCAGCCTTGACCCGGGAAGCAATCAGCCCCAGCATTTT | CASSLDPGSNQPQHF
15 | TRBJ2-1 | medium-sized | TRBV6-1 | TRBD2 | TGTGCCAGCAGTGAATTAGCGGGGGGGCTGGGTGAGCAGTTCTTC | CASSELAGGLGEQFF
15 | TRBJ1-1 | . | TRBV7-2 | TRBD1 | TGTGCCAGCAGCCTACGGACAGGGTTGAACACTGAAGCTTTCTTT | CASSLRTGLNTEAFF
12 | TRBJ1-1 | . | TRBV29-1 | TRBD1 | TGCAGCGTAGGTACAGGGGAAACTGAAGCTTTCTTT | CSVGTGETEAFF
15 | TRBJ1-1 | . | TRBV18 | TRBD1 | TGTGCCAGCTCACCAGCCAGGGGGCTTTCCACTGAAGCTTTCTTT | CASSPARGLSTEAFF